The 8 T cell receptor beta chains in this list originate from one sample, sequenced in a study of CD8+ T cells in alopecia areata. Extracted RNA was reverse transcribed, and the resulting cDNA served as sequencing template. Profiling relied on immunoSEQ multiplex PCR, and the TCRdb table lists in-frame clones only, not all of them. The sample carries 90,000 to 120,000 clones, approximately 59% recorded once. The sequenced sample was CD8+ T cells sorted from blood. Receptors originate from a human donor in good health.

The rearrangement uses TRBV7-9 and TRBJ2-7; TRBD1 might be the D (6 bases). The CDR3 consists of 15 residues. CDR1 is SEHNR and CDR2 is FQNEAQ in the germline V gene (reference sequence). V shed 3 bases and J shed 5 bases, with 17 bases lying between them. DNA of the CDR3: TGTGCCAGCAGCTTTGGGGGCTCCATGGGTGACGAGCAGTACTTC. It is translated as CASSFGGSMGDEQYF.

V gene TRBV2 combines with J gene TRBJ1-1; D perhaps matches TRBD1 (5 bases). Germline CDR1 is SNHLY and CDR2 is FYNNEI. V shed 2 bases and J shed 0 bases, with 10 bases lying between them. The CDR3 has 15 residues. The CDR3 coding sequence is TGTGCCAGCAGTGAATGGTTGGGGGTGAACACTGAAGCTTTCTTT. This gives the protein CASSEWLGVNTEAFF.

This clone was found a few times. This chain joins TRBV29-1 and TRBJ2-1, with 7 bases lining up with TRBD1. Per the germline V gene, CDR1 is SQVTM and CDR2 is ANQGSEA. With V trimmed by 6 bases and J by 3 bases, 11 bases remained unmatched. The CDR3 loop spans 15 amino acids. The CDR3 protein is CSVLSGTEIYNEQFF. The CDR3 bases are TGCAGCGTACTTTCCGGGACAGAAATCTACAATGAGCAGTTCTTC.

This chain connects TRBV5-4 to TRBJ2-3; the D call may be TRBD1 or TRBD2 (5 bases each). Trimming stripped 3 bases from V and 6 bases from J, with 11 bases between. Germline lookup yields CDR1 SGHNT and CDR2 YYREEE (reference sequence). The CDR3 is 13 amino acids. CDR3 sequence: CASSWGWGDTQYF. DNA of the CDR3: TGTGCCAGCAGCTGGGGATGGGGGGATACGCAGTATTTT.

The CDR3 DNA sequence: TGTGCCAGCAGCCTTGGGACGCGACTGCGTCAAGAGACCCAGTACTTC. It specifies CASSLGTRLRQETQYF. The chain has TRBV14 and TRBJ2-5; D tentatively fits TRBD1 or TRBD2 (5 bases each). Germline V gene lookup returns CDR1 SGHDN and CDR2 FVKESK. The CDR3 is made up of 16 amino acids. The V end was cut by 4 bases, the J end by 2 bases, with 17 bases between.

This clone has more than one count but fewer than ten. The CDR3 DNA follows: TGTGCCAGCAGCCCCTTTGACCCGGGGGGGGACACTGAAGCTTTCTTT. Translation gives CASSPFDPGGDTEAFF. J is TRBJ1-1 and V is TRBV27; D is possibly TRBD1 (5 bases). The CDR3 is 16 residues long. CDR1 and CDR2 from the germline V gene are MNHEY and SMNVEV (reference sequence). Trimming removed 6 bases at V and 3 bases at J, with 20 bases between.

The genes are TRBV2 and TRBJ2-7; D uncertain. The CDR3 is 13 residues long. Trimming shortened V by 6 bases and J by 7 bases, and 16 bases separated the two germline ends. Germline assignment: CDR1 SNHLY and CDR2 FYNNEI. The CDR3 sequence is CASRPTESWEQYF. CDR3 nucleotide sequence: TGTGCCAGCAGACCGACCGAGAGTTGGGAGCAGTACTTC.

This clone turned up a few times. The V call is TRBV14, the J call TRBJ2-1; D is ambiguous. Per the germline V gene, CDR1 is SGHDN and CDR2 is FVKESK. This CDR3 comprises 15 residues. V dropped 0 bases and J dropped 3 bases, with 9 bases sitting between them. CDR3 sequence (DNA): TGTGCCAGCAGCCAAGAGGTGGCCCTCTACAATGAGCAGTTCTTC. Protein: CASSQEVALYNEQFF.